The rows below give T cell receptor beta chains drawn from one sample of a study of response to subunit inactivated influenza vaccine. MiXCR, run by TCRdb on the RT-PCR reads, gives a single entry per CDR3 protein. The table lists 550,000 to 800,000 distinct CDR3 sequences, around 14% of them singletons, with around 6.5% in the top ten. The sample here was PBMCs from blood, taken 14 to 15 days before vaccination. The receptors were sampled from a man aged 50-59 years who received an inactivated influenza vaccine. CDR3s include the opening cysteine and the closing phenylalanine or tryptophan. D genes are given only for firm matches. Size values are once, few and many counts, or a class for expanded clones, and some rows have none.

V	J	size	D	length	CDR3	DNA
TRBV15	TRBJ2-2	-	-	16	CATSRDQRTNTGELFF	TGTGCCACCAGCAGAGACCAGAGGACGAACACCGGGGAGCTGTTTTTT
TRBV14	TRBJ1-3	-	-	15	CASSPSGLLGNTIYF	TGTGCCAGCAGCCCCTCGGGCCTCCTTGGAAACACCATATATTTT
TRBV24-1	TRBJ2-1	-	TRBD2	16	CATSDVAGGTYNEQFF	TGTGCCACCAGTGATGTAGCGGGAGGCACCTACAATGAGCAGTTCTTC
TRBV4-2	TRBJ2-1	many	TRBD2	16	CASSQEAGGRYNEQFF	TGTGCCAGCAGCCAAGAGGCGGGAGGGCGCTACAATGAGCAGTTCTTC
TRBV20-1	TRBJ2-7	few	-	14	CSARRGPIPYEQYF	TGCAGTGCTAGGAGAGGCCCGATTCCCTACGAGCAGTACTTC
TRBV7-2	TRBJ2-3	-	TRBD2	15	CASSSRAGHTDTQYF	TGTGCCAGCAGCTCGAGAGCGGGGCACACGGATACGCAGTATTTT
TRBV20-1	TRBJ2-3	-	TRBD2	14	CSARMAGGSDTQYF	TGCAGTGCTAGAATGGCGGGGGGCTCGGATACGCAGTATTTT
TRBV29-1	TRBJ1-5	few	-	13	CSVSGPGSQPQHF	TGCAGCGTTTCCGGCCCCGGGTCTCAGCCCCAGCATTTT
TRBV30	TRBJ2-7	few	TRBD2	15	CAWSVGGVSSYEQYF	TGTGCCTGGAGTGTGGGAGGGGTCAGCTCCTACGAGCAGTACTTC
TRBV29-1	TRBJ1-1	few	-	11	CSVGGYNEAFF	TGCAGCGTTGGAGGGTACAATGAAGCTTTCTTT
TRBV27	TRBJ2-3	-	TRBD2	19	CASSLGPPSGRFITDTQYF	TGTGCCAGCAGTCTCGGCCCCCCTAGCGGGAGGTTTATCACAGATACGCAGTATTTT
TRBV20-1	TRBJ2-3	few	TRBD2	15	CSARRTRGGTDTQYF	TGCAGTGCTAGGCGAACTCGCGGGGGAACAGATACGCAGTATTTT
TRBV18	TRBJ1-1	-	-	14	CASSPGRENTEAFF	TGTGCCAGCTCACCGGGACGGGAGAACACTGAAGCTTTCTTT
TRBV20-1	TRBJ1-4	few	TRBD1	14	CSARGQGADEKLFF	TGCAGTGCTAGAGGACAGGGGGCGGATGAAAAACTGTTTTTT
TRBV12-3/TRBV12-4	TRBJ1-4	few	TRBD1	14	CASSPTTGVEKLFF	TGTGCCAGCAGTCCTACGACAGGGGTTGAAAAACTGTTTTTT
TRBV24-1	TRBJ1-1	-	-	13	CASSDPDGTEAFF	TGTGCCTCCAGTGACCCGGACGGCACTGAAGCTTTCTTT
TRBV27	TRBJ2-1	-	TRBD2	19	CASSLSGGLAGGRYNEQFF	TGTGCCAGCAGTTTATCGGGCGGACTAGCGGGAGGCCGCTACAATGAGCAGTTCTTC
TRBV5-1	TRBJ2-2	few	TRBD1	16	CASSPRGSSNTGELFF	TGCGCCAGCAGCCCCAGGGGGTCCTCGAACACCGGGGAGCTGTTTTTT
TRBV6-1	TRBJ1-1	-	-	17	CASSELGVGNRYTEAFF	TGTGCCAGCAGTGAGCTGGGGGTGGGTAATAGGTACACTGAAGCTTTCTTT
TRBV29-1	TRBJ2-5	many	TRBD2	16	CSVSGTSGRAMETQYF	TGCAGCGTCTCCGGGACTAGCGGGAGGGCAATGGAGACCCAGTACTTC
TRBV7-9	TRBJ1-4	few	TRBD1	14	CASSGTGGTEKLFF	TGTGCCAGCAGCGGGACAGGGGGAACGGAAAAACTGTTTTTT
TRBV24-1	TRBJ2-3	few	-	11	CATSDWDTQYF	TGTGCCACCAGTGATTGGGATACGCAGTATTTT